The rows below give T cell receptor beta chains drawn from one sample of a study of vaccination and CD4 T cells after COVID-19. These receptors lack a known antigen. From the PCR reads, TCRdb called clonotypes with MiXCR, one entry per CDR3 protein. The table includes about 20,000 distinct CDR3 sequences, roughly three fifths detected once. Source material: CD4+ T cells from blood, cultured in vitro. The receptors stem from a human donor who had recovered from COVID-19. The CDR3 runs from the conserved cysteine through the conserved F or W. Each record gives: CDR3 length, V gene, CDR3 protein.

14 TRBV7-9 CASSLGTGPYEQYF
17 TRBV5-4 CASSWDSLFDMNTEAFF
16 TRBV20-1 CSASSPGPEFLYGYTF
14 TRBV6-1 CASSKDGVNYGYTF
13 TRBV30 CAWSIQGSTEAFF
15 TRBV7-2 CASSPAGTDSYEQYF
16 TRBV11-2 CASSSLTIGAKNIQYF
13 TRBV20-1 CSASIGLNYGYTF
13 TRBV19 CATWGQGTPPLHF
11 TRBV20-1 CSASMAVGAFF
13 TRBV14 CASSLKSDSPLHF
15 TRBV27 CASSLFTGRLPEQYF
15 TRBV20-1 CSALPPTGYTGELFF
17 TRBV20-1 CSATVYLPGRGSYEQYF
12 TRBV28 CASSFPWGRAFF
15 TRBV30 CAWTHKGLAGYEQYF
15 TRBV20-1 CSAKQRDSSGNTIYF
14 TRBV19 CASQGLYSNQPQHF
16 TRBV4-1 CASSQDRQGTYNEQFF
14 TRBV28 CASSTPERDYEQYF
14 TRBV6-1 CASSEGGSLYEQYF
15 TRBV6-5 CASSYSPASGNTIYF
13 TRBV24-1 CATQGQPNEKLFF